One sample yielded the 7 T cell receptor beta chains listed below, sequenced in a study of blood T cell repertoires in COVID-19 (TCRdb year 2020). Preparation of the library involved the immunoSEQ multiplex PCR assay. In its TCRdb copy, this immuneACCESS table keeps in-frame sequences only and misses some clones. Where compared with another copy, unresolved V genes explain less than half of these, and the others have no known cause. Within this sample are 130,000 or so clones, with roughly 83% of them counted one time only. 1.4% of the sample lies in the top ten. The specimen sequenced was peripheral blood. These receptors originate from a man in his 60s with acute or convalescent COVID-19.

V and J are TRBV7-9 and TRBJ2-5; 9 bases agree with TRBD1. J was trimmed by 4 bases and V by 3 bases; bases with no gene match: 3. The CDR3 is 14 residues long. CDR1 is SEHNR and CDR2 is FQNEAQ in the germline V gene (reference sequence). CDR3: CASSLTGGVETQYF. The DNA of the CDR3 is TGTGCCAGCAGCTTGACAGGGGGGGTAGAGACCCAGTACTTC.

The chain joins TRBV2 to TRBJ1-1, with D possibly being TRBD1 (5 bases). Germline V gene lookup returns CDR1 SNHLY and CDR2 FYNNEI. The CDR3 extends over 13 amino acids. V dropped 7 bases and J dropped 5 bases, with 14 bases sitting between them. CDR3 in amino acids: CASKSRVGTEAFF. DNA for the CDR3: TGTGCCAGCAAGAGCAGGGTGGGAACTGAAGCTTTCTTT.

V gene TRBV7-7 combines with J gene TRBJ2-5; 8 bases are a match to TRBD2. The length of the CDR3 is 18 residues. CDR1 and CDR2 from the germline V gene are SSHAT and FNYEAQ (reference sequence). With V trimmed by 1 base and J by 5 bases, 15 bases remained unmatched. CDR3 sequence reads: CASSLGRLVARGAETQYF. The CDR3, as DNA: TGTGCCAGCAGCTTAGGACGGTTGGTGGCGCGGGGGGCTGAGACCCAGTACTTC.

Concerning this clone: Within the sample, other DNA sequences also encode this same CDR3. V usage is TRBV19 and J usage is TRBJ1-5; D perhaps matches TRBD1 (6 bases). The CDR3 loop spans 13 amino acids. Trimming stripped 4 bases from V and 4 bases from J, with 8 bases between. The germline V gene has CDR1 LNHDA and CDR2 SQIVND (reference sequence). Here the CDR3 reads CASSTQGNQPQHF. The DNA for the CDR3 is TGTGCCAGTAGTACCCAGGGGAATCAGCCCCAGCATTTT.

This chain links TRBV5-1 with TRBJ2-7; TRBD2 is a possible D gene (7 bases). Germline CDR1 and CDR2: SGHRS and YFSETQ. V was cut by 5 bases and J by 0 bases, with 15 bases left in between. The CDR3 covers 15 residues. CDR3 residues: CASRGGLADSYEQYF. CDR3 coding DNA: TGCGCCAGCAGAGGGGGTCTAGCGGACTCCTACGAGCAGTACTTC.

The V and J genes are TRBV30 and TRBJ1-2; 9 bases line up with TRBD1. With 7 bases clipped from V and 4 bases from J, the junction kept 13 bases outside the gene matches. The CDR3 is 15 amino acids. CDR1 is GTSNPN and CDR2 is SVGIG in the germline V gene (reference sequence). CDR3 loop: CAYNSGQGSFYGYTF. CDR3 DNA sequence: TGTGCCTATAACTCCGGACAGGGGTCGTTCTATGGCTACACCTTC.

The chain joins TRBV9 to TRBJ2-1, with TRBD2 identical over 10 bases. There are 15 residues in the CDR3. Per germline, CDR1 SGDLS and CDR2 YYNGEE. With V trimmed by 4 bases and J by 2 bases, 3 bases remained unmatched. The CDR3 DNA reads as TGTGCCAGCAGCACCAGCGGGGGGGCCTACAATGAGCAGTTCTTC. Translating it yields CASSTSGGAYNEQFF.